The 22 T cell receptor beta chains below come from one sample, sequenced in a study of regulatory T cells in long-lasting Graves disease. Time point: newly diagnosed GD, antithyroid drugs for less than 3 months. RNA extracted from PBMCs served as the sequencing template. CDR3 regions were amplified by Arm-PCR using iRepertoire HTBI primers to build TCR beta libraries. TCRdb reprocessed the multiplex PCR reads with MiXCR, giving one entry per CDR3 protein. The repertoire holds hundreds of thousands of distinct CDR3 sequences, with about 15% as singletons. This sample also belongs to another study, concerning T cells in Graves' hyperthyroidism and ophthalmopathy.

The sequencing here drew on peripheral blood mononuclear cells (PBMCs), taken at new diagnosis, from a patient treated with antithyroid drugs. These receptors were collected from a woman aged 25 to 45 with Graves disease.

This clonotype appeared a few times. This chain connects TRBV20-1 to TRBJ2-5; D call uncertain. The CDR3 has 13 residues. Germline V gene data show CDR1 as DFQATT and CDR2 as SNEGSKA (reference sequence). Trimming shortened V by 6 bases and J by 0 bases, and 11 bases separated the two germline ends. CDR3 sequence reads: CSAIGLNQETQYF. The DNA for the CDR3 is TGCAGTGCCATAGGGCTGAACCAAGAGACCCAGTACTTC.

There are many counts of this clonotype. The V call is TRBV7-8, the J call TRBJ1-5; D perhaps matches TRBD1 (6 bases). V was shortened by 5 bases and J by 3 bases, with 14 bases between the two germline ends. The length of the CDR3 is 15 residues. In germline, CDR1 is SGHVS, CDR2 FQNEAQ. CDR3 nucleotides: TGTGCCAGCAGCCCCCTCCGGGGGCTCAATCAGCCCCAGCATTTT. This gives the protein CASSPLRGLNQPQHF.

This clonotype was recorded at least ten times. The chain joins TRBV20-1 to TRBJ2-5, with 7 bases identical to TRBD2. The germline V gene encodes CDR1 DFQATT and CDR2 SNEGSKA (reference sequence). V gave up 5 bases and J gave up 1 base; unmatched junction bases: 4. The CDR3 extends over 13 amino acids. Here the CDR3 DNA reads TGCAGTGCTCACGGGGGGATCCAAGAGACCCAGTACTTC. Protein: CSAHGGIQETQYF.

This clonotype was picked up a small number of times. The genes are TRBV20-1 and TRBJ2-7; 8 nucleotides match TRBD2. The CDR3 contains 13 residues. Trimming cost V 7 bases and J 5 bases; bases outside gene matches: 10. CDR1 and CDR2 from the germline V gene are DFQATT and SNEGSKA (reference sequence). The CDR3 sequence: CSVSGGGTHEQYF. In DNA form, the CDR3 reads TGCAGTGTAAGCGGCGGGGGGACCCACGAGCAGTACTTC.

This clonotype has at least ten counts. The chain joins TRBV5-1 to TRBJ2-7, with 7 positions matching TRBD2. Germline assignment: CDR1 SGHRS and CDR2 YFSETQ. V lost 4 bases and J lost 2; bases outside the gene matches: 12. The CDR3 contains 16 residues. The CDR3 nucleotides read TGCGCCAGCAGCCCCTCGTGGGGGGGTATCACCTACGAGCAGTACTTC. Protein product: CASSPSWGGITYEQYF.

This clonotype has at least ten counts. The J gene is TRBJ2-7, the V gene TRBV7-9; TRBD1 aligns across 12 bases. The V gene's germline CDR1 is SEHNR and CDR2 FQNEAQ (reference sequence). V was clipped by 0 bases and J by 4 bases; unmatched bases: 7. The CDR3 extends over 17 amino acids. Here the CDR3 DNA reads TGTGCCAGCAGCTTAGCGGGGAGGGACAGGGGGCGGTACGAGCAGTACTTC. Residues: CASSLAGRDRGRYEQYF.

This clonotype has only a few counts. This chain uses TRBV30 with TRBJ2-7; TRBD2 aligns across 8 bases. There are 10 residues in the CDR3. CDR1 and CDR2 (germline): GTSNPN, SVGIG (reference sequence). V was clipped by 6 bases and J by 12 bases; unmatched bases: 7. CDR3 bases: TGTGCCTGTGCGAGCGGGAGACGGTACTTC. It yields the protein CACASGRRYF.

This clonotype has a count of ten or more. The rearrangement links TRBV6-5 to TRBJ2-7; 7 nucleotides agree with TRBD1. CDR3 length: 14 residues. V was pared by 2 bases and J by 3 bases, with 4 bases of the junction left unmatched. Germline V gives CDR1 MNHEY, CDR2 SVGAGI. For the CDR3, the DNA is TGTGCCAGCAGTTACGACAGGGTGCGCTACGAGCAGTACTTC. It translates to CASSYDRVRYEQYF.

This clonotype was counted ten times or more. The chain uses TRBV6-1 and TRBJ2-7; TRBD1 matches 7 bases. Germline V gives CDR1 MNHNS, CDR2 SASEGT. The V and J ends lost 6 bases and 2 bases, in that order; junction bases with no gene match: 10. The length of the CDR3 is 15 residues. DNA of the CDR3: TGTGCCAGCAGACCCGACAGGGTTATCACCTACGAGCAGTACTTC. Amino acid sequence: CASRPDRVITYEQYF.

There are many counts of this clonotype. The gene calls are TRBV2 and TRBJ1-1, with D hard to call. The V end lost 8 bases, the J end lost 1 base, and 8 bases lay between the germline ends. There are 12 residues in the CDR3. Germline V lookup: CDR1 SNHLY, CDR2 FYNNEI. CDR3 sequence: CASRRENTEAFF. The CDR3 DNA is TGTGCCAGCCGACGGGAGAACACTGAAGCTTTCTTT.

Ten or more counts support this clonotype. V gene TRBV12-3 or TRBV12-4 combines with J gene TRBJ2-6; TRBD1 matches 8 bases. Trimming cost V 5 bases and J 0 bases; bases outside gene matches: 9. The CDR3 is made up of 18 amino acids. The CDR3 loop reads CASSNSGGGYSGANVLTF. CDR3 nucleotide sequence: TGTGCCAGCAGTAATTCAGGGGGCGGGTACTCTGGGGCCAACGTCCTGACTTTC.

V usage is TRBV6-1 and J usage is TRBJ2-7, with D hard to call. V was shortened by 5 bases and J by 7 bases, with 21 bases between the two germline ends. This CDR3 spans 15 amino acids. Germline V CDR1 and CDR2: MNHNS, SASEGT. CDR3 sequence (DNA): TGTGCCAGCAGTATCGACCGTAGCTCCTACAATGAGCAGTACTTC. Its protein product is CASSIDRSSYNEQYF.

This clonotype showed up many times. The chain couples TRBV12-3 or TRBV12-4 to TRBJ2-2; tentatively, D is TRBD1 (5 bases). Trimming left V 7 bases short and J 0 bases short, with 9 bases between. The CDR3 contains 14 residues. The CDR3 coding sequence is TGTGCCAGCAACCGGACACCGAACACCGGGGAGCTGTTTTTT. It encodes CASNRTPNTGELFF.

The chain uses TRBV5-1 and TRBJ2-1; D is perhaps TRBD2 (5 bases). The CDR3 has 13 residues. V lost 2 bases, J lost 9 bases, and 12 bases lay in between. Germline assignment: CDR1 SGHRS and CDR2 YFSETQ. CDR3 residues: CASSLGPGTEQFF. DNA for the CDR3: TGCGCCAGCAGCTTAGGTCCGGGAACTGAGCAGTTCTTC. Filled out from reference TRBV5-1 and TRBJ2-1, the complete variable domain reads KAGVTQTPRYLIKTRGQQVTLSCSPISGHRSVSWYQQTPGQGLQFLFEYFSETQRNKGNFPGRFSGRQFSNSRSEMNVSTLELGDSALYLCASSLGPGTEQFFGPGTRLTVL.

Remarks on this clonotype: Mismatch with germline at one junction end may stem from a read error. The chain is built from TRBV7-7 and TRBJ2-1, with 7 bases matching TRBD2. This CDR3 is 17 amino acids long. From germline, CDR1 is SSHAT and CDR2 FNYEAQ (reference sequence). The CDR3 region has the DNA TGTGCTAGCAGCTTAGCGGCTAGCGGACCAAACCCGGGGGAGCAGTTCTTC. This codes for CASSLAASGPNPGEQFF.

In its sample, this clonotype was seen many times. The chain is built from TRBV20-1 and TRBJ2-7; D is unresolved. Germline lookup yields CDR1 DFQATT and CDR2 SNEGSKA (reference sequence). Trimming took off 0 bases at V and 7 bases at J, with 22 bases between the two ends. The CDR3 consists of 16 residues. The CDR3 coding sequence is TGCAGTGCTAGAGATTTCTCGGGCCGTGCATCCTGGGAGCAGTACTTC. Translated, it gives CSARDFSGRASWEQYF.

This clonotype was seen a few times. The chain carries TRBV20-1 and TRBJ2-1; D is possibly TRBD2 (6 bases). Germline loops: CDR1 DFQATT, CDR2 SNEGSKA (reference sequence). V was pared by 0 bases and J by 9 bases, with 12 bases between. CDR3 length: 13 residues. CDR3 sequence (DNA): TGCAGTGCTAGAGAGGCCGGGGGTGCTGAGCAGTTCTTC. Protein sequence: CSAREAGGAEQFF.

The table lists this clonotype with many counts. V gene TRBV2 combines with J gene TRBJ1-5; no clear D. This CDR3 spans 15 amino acids. The V gene's germline CDR1 is SNHLY and CDR2 FYNNEI. Trimming removed 1 base at V and 0 bases at J, with 7 bases between. For the CDR3, the DNA is TGTGCCAGCAGTGAAGAATACAGTAGCAATCAGCCCCAGCATTTT. This encodes CASSEEYSSNQPQHF.

The sample holds a few counts of this clonotype. This CDR3 reads CASSPPRGRYNEQFF. The CDR3 bases are TGTGCCAGTAGCCCACCTAGGGGGCGGTACAATGAGCAGTTCTTC. The rearrangement joins TRBV19 to TRBJ2-1; 7 bases agree with TRBD1. J gave up 4 bases and V 6 bases, and 9 bases lay outside the gene matches. CDR1 is LNHDA and CDR2 is SQIVND in the germline V gene (reference sequence). This CDR3 contains 15 residues.

In its sample, this clonotype was seen many times. V usage is TRBV20-1 and J usage is TRBJ2-3; 11 bases are a match to TRBD2. Germline V lookup: CDR1 DFQATT, CDR2 SNEGSKA (reference sequence). This CDR3 region has 16 residues. V lost 5 bases, J lost 4 bases, and 11 bases stayed unmatched. This chain's CDR3 is CSADNRLAGLADTQYF. CDR3 nucleotide sequence: TGCAGTGCTGACAACCGACTAGCGGGACTTGCAGATACGCAGTATTTT.

This clonotype was seen a handful of times. The chain carries TRBV20-1 and TRBJ1-1, with 7 bases fitting TRBD1. The CDR3 loop spans 15 amino acids. Germline V gives CDR1 DFQATT, CDR2 SNEGSKA (reference sequence). The V segment lost 0 bases and the J segment 4 bases; nucleotides outside the gene matches: 8. In DNA, the CDR3 is TGCAGTGCTAGAGATTACGGGCAGGGGGTCACTGAAGCTTTCTTT. Its translation is CSARDYGQGVTEAFF.

The V and J genes are TRBV28 and TRBJ2-2; D gene unclear. V dropped 4 bases and J dropped 1 base, with 16 bases sitting between them. CDR1 is MDHEN and CDR2 is SYDVKM in the germline V gene. The CDR3 runs to 17 residues. CDR3 region: CASSSRYLNKNTGELFF. The CDR3 coding sequence is TGTGCCAGCAGTTCCCGATACCTAAACAAGAACACCGGGGAGCTGTTTTTT.